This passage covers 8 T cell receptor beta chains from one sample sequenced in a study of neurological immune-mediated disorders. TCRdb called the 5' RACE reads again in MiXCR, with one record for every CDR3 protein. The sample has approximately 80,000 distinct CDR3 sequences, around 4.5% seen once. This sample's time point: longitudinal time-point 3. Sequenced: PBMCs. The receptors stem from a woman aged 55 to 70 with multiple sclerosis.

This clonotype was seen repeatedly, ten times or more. The CDR3 nucleotides are TGTGCCACCAGCAGAGAGTATCAGGGGGCCCCGAACACCGGGGAGCTGTTTTTT. Encoded protein: CATSREYQGAPNTGELFF. The chain couples TRBV15 to TRBJ2-2, with 8 positions matching TRBD1. This CDR3 spans 18 amino acids. Germline loops: CDR1 LNHNV, CDR2 YYDKDF (reference sequence). With 0 bases clipped from V and 0 bases from J, the junction kept 6 bases outside the gene matches.

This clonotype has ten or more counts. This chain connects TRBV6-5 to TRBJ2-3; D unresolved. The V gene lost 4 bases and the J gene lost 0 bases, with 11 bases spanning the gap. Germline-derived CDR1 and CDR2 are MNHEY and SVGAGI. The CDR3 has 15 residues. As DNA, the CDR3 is TGTGCCAGCAGTTCGATGGCAGCTAGCACAGATACGCAGTATTTT. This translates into CASSSMAASTDTQYF.

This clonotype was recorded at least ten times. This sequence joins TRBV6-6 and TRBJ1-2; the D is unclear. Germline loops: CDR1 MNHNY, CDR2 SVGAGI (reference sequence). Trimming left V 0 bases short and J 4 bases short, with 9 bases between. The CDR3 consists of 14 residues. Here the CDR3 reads CASSYSDRLYGYTF. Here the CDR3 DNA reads TGTGCCAGCAGTTACTCGGATCGGCTCTATGGCTACACCTTC.

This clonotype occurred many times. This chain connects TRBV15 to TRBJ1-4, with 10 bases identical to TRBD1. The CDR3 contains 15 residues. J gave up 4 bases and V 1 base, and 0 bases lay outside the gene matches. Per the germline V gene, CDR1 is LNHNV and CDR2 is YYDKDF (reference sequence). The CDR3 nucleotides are TGTGCCACCAGCAGAGGGGACAGGGGTAATGAAAAACTGTTTTTT. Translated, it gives CATSRGDRGNEKLFF.

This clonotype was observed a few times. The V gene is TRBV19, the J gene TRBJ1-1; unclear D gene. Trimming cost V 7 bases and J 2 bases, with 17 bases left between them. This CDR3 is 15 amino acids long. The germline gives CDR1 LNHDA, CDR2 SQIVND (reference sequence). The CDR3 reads CASTTTLTTNTEAFF. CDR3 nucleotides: TGTGCCAGTACCACGACTCTTACTACCAACACTGAAGCTTTCTTT. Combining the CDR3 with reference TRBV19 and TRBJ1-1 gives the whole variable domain DGGITQSPKYLFRKEGQNVTLSCEQNLNHDAMYWYRQDPGQGLRLIYYSQIVNDFQKGDIAEGYSVSREKKESFPLTVTSAQKNPTAFYLCASTTTLTTNTEAFFGQGTRLTVV.

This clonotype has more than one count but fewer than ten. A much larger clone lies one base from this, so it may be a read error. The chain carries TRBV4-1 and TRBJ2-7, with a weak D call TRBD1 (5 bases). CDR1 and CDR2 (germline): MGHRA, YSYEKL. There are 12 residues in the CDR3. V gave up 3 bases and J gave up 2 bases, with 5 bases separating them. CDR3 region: CASSQDTYEQYF. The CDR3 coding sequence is TGCGCCAGCAGCCAGGACACCTACGAGCAGTACTTC.

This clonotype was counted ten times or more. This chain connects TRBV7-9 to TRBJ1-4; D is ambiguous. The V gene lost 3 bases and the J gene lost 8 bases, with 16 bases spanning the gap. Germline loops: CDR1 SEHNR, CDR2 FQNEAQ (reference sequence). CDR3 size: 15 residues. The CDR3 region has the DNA TGTGCCAGCAGCTTTAGTAATACCGGGAAGGAAAAACTGTTTTTT. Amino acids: CASSFSNTGKEKLFF.

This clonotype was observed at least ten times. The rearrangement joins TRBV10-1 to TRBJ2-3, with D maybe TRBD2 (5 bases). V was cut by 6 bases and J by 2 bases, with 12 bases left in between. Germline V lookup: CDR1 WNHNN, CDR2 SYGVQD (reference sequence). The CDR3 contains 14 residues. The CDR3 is CASRRGGPTDTQYF. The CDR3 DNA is TGCGCCAGCAGACGAGGAGGTCCCACAGATACGCAGTATTTT.